The clone carrying this T cell receptor (beta chain) has a handful of counts. Its cognate antigen is unknown. In patients chosen for sequencing, flow cytometry had shown CD8+CD57+ cell expansion. Prior therapy had not been administered to any patient at the time of blood sampling. The record originates from a study of CD8+CD57+ T cells in acquired aplastic anemia. Overall study: Sorted CD4+ and CD8+ cells gave an average of approximately 3 ug of DNA. Study outcomes and limitations: Patients and controls shared roughly 31 CD8+ CDR3 sequences, highly expressed in patients.

Profiling that covered TCR beta VDJ and CDR3 relied on genomic DNA as its template. Using its own MiXCR run on the reads, TCRdb lists one record per CDR3 protein. The repertoire holds 150,000 or so distinct CDR3 sequences, with around half as singletons. The length of the CDR3 is 14 residues. Germline lookup yields CDR1 ENHRY and CDR2 SYGVKD. Trimming stripped 6 bases from V and 2 bases from J, with 13 bases between. The source of this sequence is a human donor with aplastic anemia. The rearrangement uses TRBV10-3 and TRBJ2-5; D is ambiguous. The specimen was sorted CD4+, CD8+, or CD8+CD57+ T cells (not recorded which) from PBMCs. CDR3 nucleotides: TGTGCCATCAGACAAGGACGGATACAAGAGACCCAGTACTTC. Translation gives CAIRQGRIQETQYF.